This section outlines one T cell receptor (beta chain) sequence together with its context. No cognate antigen has been identified for it. The record has no base qualities; no much larger clone is one base away. Receptors were amplified or captured by the immunoSEQ multiplex PCR assay. Following the manufacturer's protocol, the hsTCRB Kit was used to amplify rearranged TCR beta chain sequences. Sequencing of TCRB libraries was carried out on an Illumina MiSeq. For the original study's pipeline: The proprietary platform of the kit vendor was used for demultiplexing, trimming and gene mapping. TCRdb holds this immuneACCESS table with in-frame rearrangements only. Some clones are missing; in checked studies, unresolved V genes explain under half, and the rest has no known cause. V, J and clone size reflect that table, while D and trimming were determined from the DNA. Recorded for this sample are roughly 76,000 clones; roughly 85% of them occurred a single time. The ten largest clones add up to approximately 2% of the sample.

In the paper's terms, the time point label means: week 23, last vaccination. Each vaccine dose was 300 ug of a 20-mer mutant IDH1 peptide in Montanide, given subcutaneously with topical imiquimod. Donors had newly diagnosed WHO grade 3 or 4 IDH1-mutant astrocytomas with loss of nuclear ATRX. The samples were drawn from NOA16, a multicentre, single-arm, open-label phase I trial in Germany that tested a mutant IDH1 peptide vaccine in humans for the first time. Genomic DNA for TCRB sequencing was extracted from EDTA blood using the DNeasy Blood and Tissue Kit. The data belong to a study of a mutant IDH1 vaccine in newly diagnosed glioma (dated by TCRdb to the early 2020s). Looking at the study overall: Across visits V03 through V10, patients got a total of eight vaccinations, given in weeks 1, 3, 5, 7, 11, 15, 19 and 23. Vaccination started 4-6 weeks after radiotherapy alone, or was given together with temozolomide cycles in the groups whose treatment included chemotherapy. Longitudinal TCRB deep sequencing was performed for about two dozen treated patients wherever samples were available for exploratory analyses. Peripheral blood was drawn at six visits: V03 (baseline), V05, V07, V10, V12 and V13. Of the 25 to 35 patients who were treated, about 62% were male and about 40% were female, and the mean age was about 37 years. Before enrollment, most patients had been given radiochemotherapy with temozolomide as standard therapy, while the rest had received either radiotherapy alone or temozolomide alone. On the study overall, not on this receptor specifically: The authors noted that analyses of patient blood samples could not be reproduced because of sample limitations. Selection of PBMC samples for TCRB deep sequencing was based on availability. Changes in the top peripheral T cell clonotypes picked up by TCRB sequencing did not appear to be linked to pseudoprogression. Across multiple MHC alleles, vaccine-induced immune responses were seen in roughly 93% of patients.

Sequences were derived from PBMCs, sampled from a glioma patient whose treatment included an IDH1 peptide vaccine. This receptor was obtained from a man aged 25-40 years with glioma. Some clones in this sample may be carry-over from other donors' samples.

The nucleotide sequence reads as follows: TGTGCCAGCAGCTTAGGAGGGGGGAGCTCCTACGAGCAGTACTTC. Its translation is CASSLGGGSSYEQYF. The chain is encoded by TRBV7-9 joined to TRBJ2-7; the D call is tentative, TRBD1 or TRBD2, as each matches 6 bases. Including the terminal cysteine and phenylalanine, the CDR3 comprises 15 residues. Only the CDR3 DNA stays, 45 bases, in frame from base 1. V loses 1 base, J loses 0 bases, and the germline ends lie 10 bases apart. CDR1 SEHNR and CDR2 FQNEAQ were looked up in the germline V gene (reference sequence).